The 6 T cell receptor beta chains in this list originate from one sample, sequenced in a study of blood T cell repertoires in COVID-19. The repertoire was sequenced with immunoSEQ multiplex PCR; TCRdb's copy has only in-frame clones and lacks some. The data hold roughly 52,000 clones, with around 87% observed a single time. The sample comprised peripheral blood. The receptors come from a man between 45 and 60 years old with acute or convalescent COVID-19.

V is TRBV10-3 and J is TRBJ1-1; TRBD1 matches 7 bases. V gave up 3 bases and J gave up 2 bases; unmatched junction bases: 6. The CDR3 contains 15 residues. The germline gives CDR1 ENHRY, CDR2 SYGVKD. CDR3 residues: CAISDRDSQNTEAFF. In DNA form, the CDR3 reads TGTGCCATCAGTGACCGGGACAGCCAAAACACTGAAGCTTTCTTT.

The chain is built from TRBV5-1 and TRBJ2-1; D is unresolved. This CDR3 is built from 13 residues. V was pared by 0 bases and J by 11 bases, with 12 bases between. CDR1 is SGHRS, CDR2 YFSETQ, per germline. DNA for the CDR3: TGCGCCAGCAGCTTGGACGGAGAGGATAAGCAGTTCTTC. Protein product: CASSLDGEDKQFF.

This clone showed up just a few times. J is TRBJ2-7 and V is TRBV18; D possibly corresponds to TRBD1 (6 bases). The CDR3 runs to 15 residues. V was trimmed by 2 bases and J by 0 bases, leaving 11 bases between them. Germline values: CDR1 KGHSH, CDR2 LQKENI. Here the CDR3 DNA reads TGTGCCAGCTCACCAAGACAGGCTAGCTCCTACGAGCAGTACTTC. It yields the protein CASSPRQASSYEQYF.

This CDR3 is CASSRTSGPSYNEQFF. DNA for the CDR3: TGTGCCAGTAGTAGGACTAGCGGGCCCTCCTACAATGAGCAGTTCTTC. The chain has TRBV19 and TRBJ2-1; the match to TRBD2 covers 11 bases. The CDR3 extends over 16 amino acids. V lost 4 bases to trimming and J lost 0 bases; unmatched junction nucleotides: 2. The germline V gene encodes CDR1 LNHDA and CDR2 SQIVND (reference sequence).

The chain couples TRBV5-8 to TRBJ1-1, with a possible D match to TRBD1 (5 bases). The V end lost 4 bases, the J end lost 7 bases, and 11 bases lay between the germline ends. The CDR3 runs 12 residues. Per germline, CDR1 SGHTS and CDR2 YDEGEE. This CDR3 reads CASSPDSFEAFF. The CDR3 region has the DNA TGTGCCAGCAGCCCCGACAGCTTTGAAGCTTTCTTT.

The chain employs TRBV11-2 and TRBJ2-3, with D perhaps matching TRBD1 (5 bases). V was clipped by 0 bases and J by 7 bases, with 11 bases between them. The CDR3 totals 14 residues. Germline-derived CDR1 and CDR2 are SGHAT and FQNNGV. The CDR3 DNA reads TGTGCCAGCAGCTTAGACCCGAGACAGAATACGCAGTATTTT. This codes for CASSLDPRQNTQYF.